The T cell receptor (beta chain) under discussion was sequenced for a study of cytomegalovirus exposure and HLA in healthy donors. Overall study: The Caucasian-associated ancestry cluster held about 80% of 350 to 450 genotyped donors. General study results and limits: It was approximately 160 TCR beta chains that were listed as cytomegalovirus-associated. Accurate prediction of most subjects' HLA-A and HLA-B alleles from TCR beta sequences was reported.

Remarks on this clone: As yet, its antigen is unknown.

The PCR contained 60 Vbeta and 13 Jbeta primers. Some clones are missing from TCRdb's copy, which holds only in-frame ones; the method was immunoSEQ multiplex PCR. The sample includes some 150,000 clones, over 60% of them seen just once. V gave up 7 bases and J gave up 5 bases, with 15 bases separating them. The CDR3 contains 13 residues. CDR1 is SNHLY and CDR2 is FYNNEI in the germline V gene. The sample consisted of PBMCs. This TCR came from a man aged 35-49 years in good health and CMV-seropositive. The chain recombines TRBV2 with TRBJ2-7; weak D call: TRBD2 (6 bases). The CDR3 spells CASNKREVHEQYF. The DNA for the CDR3 is TGTGCCAGCAATAAGAGGGAGGTTCACGAGCAGTACTTC.